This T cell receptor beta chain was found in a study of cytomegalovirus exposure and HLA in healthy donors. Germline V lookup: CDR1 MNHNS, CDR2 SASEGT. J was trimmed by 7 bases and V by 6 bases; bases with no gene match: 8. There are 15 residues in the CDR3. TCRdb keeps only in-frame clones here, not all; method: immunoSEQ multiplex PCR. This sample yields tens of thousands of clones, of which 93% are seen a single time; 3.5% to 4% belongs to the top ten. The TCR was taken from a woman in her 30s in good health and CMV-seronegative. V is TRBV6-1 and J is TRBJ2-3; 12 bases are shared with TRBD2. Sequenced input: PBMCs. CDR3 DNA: TGTGCCAGCAGAATGACTAGCGGGAGTGGAAATACGCAGTATTTT. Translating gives CASRMTSGSGNTQYF.